The 6 T cell receptor beta chains in this list originate from one sample, sequenced in a study of vaccination and CD4 T cells after COVID-19. Treatment defined: roughly 11-day PBMC culture with coronavirus spike peptide pools or control peptides (ViraFEST assay). Antigens of these TCRs are unknown. The Oncomine TCR Beta short-read assay sequenced DNA from cultured CD4+ T cells. TCRdb reprocessed the PCR reads via MiXCR and lists one record per CDR3 protein. This sample carries under 20,000 distinct CDR3 sequences, around 30% of them seen once, and the ten largest clones take more than 15%. Input material: cultured CD4+ T cells from blood. These receptors originate from a human donor with COVID-19.

The chain links TRBV6-8 to TRBJ2-1, with D uncertain. Germline loops: CDR1 MNHGY, CDR2 SAAAGT. This CDR3 comprises 17 residues. Trimming left V 5 bases short and J 0 bases short, with 17 bases between. The chain's CDR3 is CASSQRTAVVSYNEQFF. DNA of the CDR3: TGTGCCAGCAGTCAAAGGACCGCAGTCGTCTCCTACAATGAGCAGTTCTTC.

This clonotype was counted only a few times. The chain employs TRBV18 and TRBJ1-2, with a possible D match to TRBD1 (5 bases). The CDR3 length is 13 residues. Trimming took 3 bases from V and 8 from J, leaving 13 bases between them. The germline gives CDR1 KGHSH, CDR2 LQKENI. The CDR3 reads CASSPRGETGYTF. The CDR3 nucleotides read TGTGCCAGCTCACCGAGAGGGGAAACAGGCTACACCTTC.

This clonotype was counted only a few times. The chain is built from TRBV7-2 and TRBJ1-2; TRBD1 aligns across 10 bases. This CDR3 contains 14 residues. Germline V CDR1 and CDR2: SGHTA, FQGNSA. The J segment lost 8 bases and the V segment lost 5 bases, leaving 8 bases of the junction unmatched. CDR3 protein: CASSRGQGVGGYTF. In DNA form, the CDR3 reads TGTGCCAGCAGCCGCGGACAGGGGGTGGGCGGCTACACCTTC.

In DNA form, the CDR3 reads TGTGCCAGCAGCTTGGCGCTAGCGGGGGGGTTTAGCACAGATACGCAGTATTTT. Its translation: CASSLALAGGFSTDTQYF. The chain recombines TRBV5-5 with TRBJ2-3; TRBD2 aligns across 12 bases. The CDR3 totals 18 residues. Unmatched junction bases numbered 5, after V lost 0 bases and J lost 0 bases. Per germline, CDR1 SGHKS and CDR2 YYEKEE (reference sequence).

V gene TRBV10-3 combines with J gene TRBJ1-2; the D gene is possibly TRBD1 (5 bases). The length of the CDR3 is 13 residues. V lost 8 bases to trimming and J lost 7 bases, with 17 bases between them. Germline V gives CDR1 ENHRY, CDR2 SYGVKD. The chain's CDR3 is CAIGSGAQFGYTF. CDR3 DNA: TGTGCCATCGGTAGTGGGGCGCAATTTGGCTACACCTTC.

This clonotype was found a few times. The chain is built from TRBV20-1 and TRBJ1-5, with D hard to call. V shed 5 bases and J shed 1 base, with 12 bases lying between them. The CDR3 is made up of 14 amino acids. In germline, CDR1 is DFQATT, CDR2 SNEGSKA (reference sequence). The CDR3 bases are TGCAGTGCTGGGGTCTTCATGAGCAATCAGCCCCAGCATTTT. Protein: CSAGVFMSNQPQHF.